This T cell receptor beta chain was obtained from a study of control samples from healthy donors and cancer patients. With 1 base clipped from V and 7 bases from J, the junction kept 5 bases outside the gene matches. The CDR3 spans 14 residues. Looked up from germline, CDR1 is SGHTA and CDR2 is FQGNSA. Profiling relied on immunoSEQ multiplex PCR, and the TCRdb table lists in-frame clones only, not all of them. The sample holds about 130,000 clones, approximately 90% seen once. This clonotype was sampled from a man aged 18 to 29 in good health. The sample consisted of blood. The chain has TRBV7-2 and TRBJ2-7; 9 nucleotides agree with TRBD2. The CDR3 coding sequence is TGTGCCAGCAGCTTAGTAGCGGGGGTGGAGGAGCAGTACTTC. This codes for CASSLVAGVEEQYF.